A single sample is the source of the 23 T cell receptor beta chains below, sequenced in a study of response to subunit inactivated influenza vaccine. TCRdb ran MiXCR on the RT-PCR reads and lists one entry per CDR3 protein. The table records around 480,000 distinct CDR3 sequences, over 9.5% of them present only once. Material: PBMCs from blood, obtained roughly 45 days after vaccination. The receptors were gathered from a man aged 50 to 59 who received an inactivated influenza vaccine.

This clonotype was counted a few times. The chain recombines TRBV5-1 with TRBJ2-6; D is possibly TRBD1 or TRBD2 (5 bases each). Per germline, CDR1 SGHRS and CDR2 YFSETQ. This CDR3 is built from 16 residues. With 6 bases removed from V and 0 bases from J, the gap between germline ends came to 13 bases. The CDR3 nucleotides read TGCGCCAGCACCCCAGAGGGGAGCTCTGGGGCCAACGTCCTGACTTTC. Translating it yields CASTPEGSSGANVLTF.

This clonotype was seen ten or more times. The chain has TRBV12-3 or TRBV12-4 and TRBJ2-3; 8 positions match TRBD2. V lost 6 bases, J lost 1 base, and 3 bases stayed unmatched. The CDR3 totals 14 residues. The CDR3 sequence: CASSSSGRTDTQYF. Here the CDR3 DNA reads TGTGCCAGCAGCTCTAGCGGGCGCACAGATACGCAGTATTTT.

The chain combines TRBV27 with TRBJ1-2; tentatively, D is TRBD1 (5 bases). The ends were cut back, 7 bases at V and 5 bases at J, with 17 bases in the middle. In germline, CDR1 is MNHEY, CDR2 SMNVEV (reference sequence). This CDR3 has 14 amino acids. The CDR3 nucleotides are TGTGCCAGCAAATCGGCAGCAGGGTATTATGGCTACACCTTC. It yields the protein CASKSAAGYYGYTF.

The V and J genes are TRBV28 and TRBJ2-7, with D maybe TRBD2 (7 bases). Germline V lookup: CDR1 MDHEN, CDR2 SYDVKM. V lost 7 bases and J 4 bases, leaving 17 bases between the germline ends. The CDR3 is 14 residues long. The CDR3 spells CASIPGGGGYEQYF. In DNA form, the CDR3 reads TGTGCCAGCATACCTGGGGGAGGGGGGTACGAGCAGTACTTC.

This clonotype was seen a handful of times. The chain recombines TRBV2 with TRBJ2-1, with D tentatively TRBD1 or TRBD2 (5 bases each). This CDR3 comprises 17 residues. The V end was cut by 6 bases, the J end by 5 bases, with 23 bases between. Germline CDR1 and CDR2: SNHLY and FYNNEI. The CDR3 region has the DNA TGTGCCAGCAGAGTCCCCACAGGAGGCAAGGTACACAATGAGCAGTTCTTC. This encodes CASRVPTGGKVHNEQFF.

The gene calls are TRBV29-1 and TRBJ1-2; tentatively, D is TRBD1 (5 bases). Deletions cut 2 bases from V and 4 bases from J, with 8 bases between. The CDR3 is made up of 12 amino acids. Germline CDR1 and CDR2: SQVTM and ANQGSEA. CDR3 sequence: CSVERGRYGYTF. The CDR3, as DNA: TGCAGCGTTGAAAGGGGACGCTATGGCTACACCTTC. The variable domain in full, with the rest retrieved from reference TRBV29-1 and TRBJ1-2, is SAVISQKPSRDICQRGTSLTIQCQVDSQVTMMFWYRQQPGQSLTLIATANQGSEATYESGFVIDKFPISRPNLTFSTLTVSNMSPEDSSIYLCSVERGRYGYTFGSGTRLTVV.

This clonotype appeared many times. The CDR3 reads CASRRGGGYSNQPQHF. As DNA, the CDR3 is TGTGCCAGCAGACGCGGGGGGGGGTATAGCAATCAGCCCCAGCATTTT. This chain connects TRBV12-3 or TRBV12-4 to TRBJ1-5; D might be TRBD1 (5 bases). The CDR3 has 16 amino acids. The ends were cut back, 6 bases at V and 0 bases at J, with 15 bases in the middle.

This clonotype was counted only a few times. This chain joins TRBV15 and TRBJ1-1; 8 bases fit TRBD1. Germline V gene lookup returns CDR1 LNHNV and CDR2 YYDKDF (reference sequence). The V segment lost 4 bases and the J segment 4 bases; nucleotides outside the gene matches: 11. The CDR3 covers 16 residues. The CDR3 spells CATSKPGQGAVTEAFF. DNA for the CDR3: TGTGCCACCAGCAAGCCAGGGCAGGGGGCCGTCACTGAAGCTTTCTTT. The full variable domain, rest sourced from reference TRBV15 and TRBJ1-1, is DAMVIQNPRYQVTQFGKPVTLSCSQTLNHNVMYWYQQKSSQAPKLLFHYYDKDFNNEADTPDNFQSRRPNTSFCFLDIRSPGLGDTAMYLCATSKPGQGAVTEAFFGQGTRLTVV.

At least ten counts were recorded for this clonotype. The rearrangement joins TRBV5-1 to TRBJ1-2; 7 positions match TRBD1. V shed 4 bases and J 7 bases; nucleotides not matched to a gene: 4. Germline V CDR1 and CDR2: SGHRS, YFSETQ. The CDR3 extends over 12 amino acids. The CDR3 protein is CASSKQGSGYTF. The CDR3 nucleotides are TGCGCCAGCAGCAAACAGGGGTCTGGCTACACCTTC. Full variable domain (outside the CDR3, taken from reference TRBV5-1 and TRBJ1-2): KAGVTQTPRYLIKTRGQQVTLSCSPISGHRSVSWYQQTPGQGLQFLFEYFSETQRNKGNFPGRFSGRQFSNSRSEMNVSTLELGDSALYLCASSKQGSGYTFGSGTRLTVV.

This rearrangement joins TRBV4-3 to TRBJ2-6; D remains ambiguous. The CDR3 consists of 15 residues. Between the trimmed V and J ends, which lost 1 base and 3 bases, there was a span of 7 bases. The germline V gene has CDR1 LGHNA and CDR2 YSLEER. The CDR3 region has the DNA TGCGCCAGCAGCCAAGGGGTCCGTGGGGCCAACGTCCTGACTTTC. Translation: CASSQGVRGANVLTF.

This clonotype was detected a few times. This chain joins TRBV4-3 and TRBJ1-1; possibly TRBD1 for D (5 bases). V lost 4 bases and J lost 1, with 13 bases in between. The CDR3 is 15 amino acids. Per germline, CDR1 LGHNA and CDR2 YSLEER. The DNA of the CDR3 is TGCGCCAGCAGCCTCCTCCGGGGCCAGAACACTGAAGCTTTCTTT. Its translation is CASSLLRGQNTEAFF.

This clonotype has just a few counts. This chain links TRBV12-3 or TRBV12-4 with TRBJ1-3; D gene ambiguous. This CDR3 is 16 amino acids long. V lost 3 bases and J 0 bases, leaving 12 bases between the germline ends. Written as DNA, the CDR3 is TGTGCCAGCAGTTTTACCGGCACCCGCTCTGGAAACACCATATATTTT. It is translated as CASSFTGTRSGNTIYF.

This clonotype was seen only a few times. The V call is TRBV5-1, the J call TRBJ2-5, with D maybe TRBD2 (6 bases). The CDR3 sequence is 17 residues long. Germline CDR1 is SGHRS and CDR2 is YFSETQ. V lost 0 bases and J 2 bases, leaving 17 bases between the germline ends. CDR3 in amino acids: CASSLGPRGAVQETQYF. The CDR3 bases are TGCGCCAGCAGCTTGGGCCCGCGGGGTGCTGTTCAAGAGACCCAGTACTTC.

The chain couples TRBV6-1 to TRBJ2-5; TRBD1 agrees at 7 bases. This CDR3 contains 15 residues. After removal of 6 bases from V and 1 base from J, the junction contained 8 bases not matched to a gene. Germline CDR1 is MNHNS and CDR2 is SASEGT. The chain's CDR3 is CASRRQGTVQETQYF. The CDR3 DNA follows: TGTGCCAGCAGGCGTCAGGGGACAGTCCAAGAGACCCAGTACTTC.

This clonotype was seen ten or more times. J is TRBJ2-2 and V is TRBV29-1, with 9 bases matching TRBD2. This CDR3 has 16 amino acids. In germline, CDR1 is SQVTM, CDR2 ANQGSEA. With 7 bases clipped from V and 5 bases from J, the junction kept 14 bases outside the gene matches. CDR3 in amino acids: CSASPLSGRGTGELFF. CDR3 sequence (DNA): TGCAGCGCCTCCCCCCTTAGCGGGAGAGGAACCGGGGAGCTGTTTTTT.

This clonotype came up a few times. V gene TRBV20-1 combines with J gene TRBJ2-3; D is ambiguous. The CDR3 contains 13 residues. Germline V CDR1 and CDR2: DFQATT, SNEGSKA (reference sequence). V lost 3 bases and J 0 bases, leaving 7 bases between the germline ends. The chain's CDR3 is CSASGSSTDTQYF. CDR3 in DNA: TGCAGTGCTAGCGGATCCAGCACAGATACGCAGTATTTT.

This chain connects TRBV11-2 to TRBJ2-4, with 9 bases lining up with TRBD1. The CDR3 consists of 14 residues. CDR1 SGHAT and CDR2 FQNNGV come from the germline V gene. After removal of 3 bases from V and 3 bases from J, the junction contained 0 bases not matched to a gene. Here the CDR3 DNA reads TGTGCCAGCAGCTTGACAGGGGGCAAAAACATTCAGTACTTC. Translation gives CASSLTGGKNIQYF.

This clonotype has only a few counts. V is TRBV7-9 and J is TRBJ2-3; TRBD1 might be the D (5 bases). Trimming stripped 4 bases from V and 4 bases from J, with 15 bases between. The germline V gene encodes CDR1 SEHNR and CDR2 FQNEAQ (reference sequence). The CDR3 length is 15 residues. The CDR3 DNA reads as TGTGCCAGCAGCTCGTACCCCCAGGGTCCAGATACGCAGTATTTT. This translates into CASSSYPQGPDTQYF.

This clonotype was detected a few times. J is TRBJ1-4 and V is TRBV6-1; unclear D gene. CDR1 is MNHNS, CDR2 SASEGT, per germline. Trimming took 8 bases from V and 2 from J, leaving 12 bases between them. The length of the CDR3 is 14 residues. The DNA for the CDR3 is TGTGCCAGCTGCAACCGGGTGACTAATGAAAAACTGTTTTTT. Protein: CASCNRVTNEKLFF.

This clonotype was seen a handful of times. V is TRBV4-1 and J is TRBJ2-4; D gene unclear. The CDR3 length is 15 residues. Looked up from germline, CDR1 is MGHRA and CDR2 is YSYEKL. Trimming left V 8 bases short and J 1 base short, with 15 bases between. CDR3 in amino acids: CASSDYSPAKNIQYF. In DNA form, the CDR3 reads TGCGCCAGCTCGGATTACTCCCCGGCCAAAAACATTCAGTACTTC.

This clonotype was found a few times. The rearrangement joins TRBV2 to TRBJ2-3, with D tentatively TRBD2 (5 bases). The CDR3 has 15 amino acids. Germline values: CDR1 SNHLY, CDR2 FYNNEI. Trimming left V 6 bases short and J 3 bases short, with 16 bases between. The CDR3 DNA is TGTGCCAGCAGGCCGGGGTTCATGGGGACAGATACGCAGTATTTT. Translation gives CASRPGFMGTDTQYF.

This clonotype was counted a few times. The chain links TRBV11-2 to TRBJ2-1, with 7 bases fitting TRBD1. V lost 3 bases to trimming and J lost 0 bases; unmatched junction nucleotides: 2. CDR3 length: 15 residues. Germline values: CDR1 SGHAT, CDR2 FQNNGV. For the CDR3, the DNA is TGTGCCAGCAGCTTGGGACAGCTCTCCTACAATGAGCAGTTCTTC. Its translation is CASSLGQLSYNEQFF.

This clonotype was picked up many times. This chain links TRBV7-3 with TRBJ2-1; D is ambiguous. V lost 5 bases and J 9 bases, leaving 8 bases between the germline ends. The CDR3 is made up of 11 amino acids. Germline CDR1 and CDR2: SGHTA and FQGTGA. The CDR3 sequence: CASSHTGEQFF. In DNA form, the CDR3 reads TGTGCCAGCAGCCACACGGGTGAGCAGTTCTTC.